This T cell receptor (beta chain) derives from a study of liver allograft versus peripheral blood T cells. At the level of the study: Comparative analysis was performed on T cell receptor repertoires from transplanted livers and from recipients' peripheral blood. Study-level findings and limits: As reported, T cell receptor repertoires inside liver allografts differed from those present in peripheral blood.

Each CDR3 protein gets one entry after TCRdb re-called the reads with MiXCR. The repertoire consists of 9,500 to 12,000 distinct CDR3 sequences, with 23% occurring once and the leading ten covering around 1.5%. Remarks on this clonotype: The antigen remains undetermined.

The CDR3 sequence is 12 residues long. CDR1 is MDHEN, CDR2 SYDVKM, per germline. The V end was cut by 7 bases, the J end by 4 bases, with 8 bases between. This rearrangement joins TRBV28 to TRBJ2-1; possibly TRBD1 for D (5 bases). This receptor was identified in a human patient who had a liver transplant. Some of the T cells might come from the graft donor. The CDR3 protein is CASTDRYNEQFF. The CDR3 coding sequence is TGTGCCAGCACAGACAGATACAATGAGCAGTTCTTC.